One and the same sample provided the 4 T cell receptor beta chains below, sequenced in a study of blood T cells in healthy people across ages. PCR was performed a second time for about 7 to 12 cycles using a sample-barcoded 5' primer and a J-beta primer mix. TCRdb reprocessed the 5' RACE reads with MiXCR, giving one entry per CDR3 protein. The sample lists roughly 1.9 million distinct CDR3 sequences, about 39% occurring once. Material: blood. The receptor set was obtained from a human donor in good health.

Here the CDR3 DNA reads TGTGCCAGCGCTCCCTGGACAGGGAAGAATCAGCCCCAGCATTTT. The encoded protein is CASAPWTGKNQPQHF. This chain links TRBV6-5 with TRBJ1-5; 8 nucleotides align to TRBD1. This CDR3 comprises 15 residues. J was trimmed by 4 bases and V by 8 bases; bases with no gene match: 10. From germline, CDR1 is MNHEY and CDR2 SVGAGI.

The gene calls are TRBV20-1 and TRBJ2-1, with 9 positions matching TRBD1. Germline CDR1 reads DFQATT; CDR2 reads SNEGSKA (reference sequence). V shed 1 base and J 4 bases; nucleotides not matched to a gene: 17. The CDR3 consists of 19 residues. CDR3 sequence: CSARVKGDRAGSPYNEQFF. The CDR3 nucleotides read TGCAGTGCTAGAGTAAAGGGGGACAGGGCGGGATCCCCATACAATGAGCAGTTCTTC.

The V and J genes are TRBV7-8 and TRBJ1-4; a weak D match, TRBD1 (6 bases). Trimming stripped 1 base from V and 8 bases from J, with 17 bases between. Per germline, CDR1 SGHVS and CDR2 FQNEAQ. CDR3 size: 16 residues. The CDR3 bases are TGTGCCAGCAGCTTAGATCGTGTCAGGGGAAACGAAAAACTGTTTTTT. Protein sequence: CASSLDRVRGNEKLFF.

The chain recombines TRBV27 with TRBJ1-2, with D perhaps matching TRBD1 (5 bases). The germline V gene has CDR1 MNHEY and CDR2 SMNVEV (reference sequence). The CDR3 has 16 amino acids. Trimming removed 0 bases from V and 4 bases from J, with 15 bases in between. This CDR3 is CASSLSPWDVVYGYTF. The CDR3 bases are TGTGCCAGCAGTTTATCCCCCTGGGACGTGGTCTATGGCTACACCTTC.